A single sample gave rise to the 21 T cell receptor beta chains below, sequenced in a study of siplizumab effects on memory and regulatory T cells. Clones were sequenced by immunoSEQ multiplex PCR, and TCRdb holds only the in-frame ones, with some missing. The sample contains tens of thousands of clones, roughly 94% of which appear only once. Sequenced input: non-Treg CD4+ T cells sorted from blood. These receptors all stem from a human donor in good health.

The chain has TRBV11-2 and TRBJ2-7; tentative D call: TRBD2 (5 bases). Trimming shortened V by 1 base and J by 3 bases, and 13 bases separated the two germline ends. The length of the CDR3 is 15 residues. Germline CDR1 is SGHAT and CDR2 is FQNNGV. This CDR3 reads CASSLARAGLYEQYF. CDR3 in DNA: TGTGCCAGCAGCTTAGCAAGGGCGGGCCTCTACGAGCAGTACTTC. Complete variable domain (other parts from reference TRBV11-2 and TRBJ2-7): EAGVAQSPRYKIIEKRQSVAFWCNPISGHATLYWYQQILGQGPKLLIQFQNNGVVDDSQLPKDRFSAERLKGVDSTLKIQPAKLEDSAVYLCASSLARAGLYEQYFGPGTRLTVT.

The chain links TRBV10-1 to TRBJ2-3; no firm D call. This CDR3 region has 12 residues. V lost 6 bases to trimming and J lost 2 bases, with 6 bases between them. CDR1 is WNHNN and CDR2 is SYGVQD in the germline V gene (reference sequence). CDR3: CASSDNTDTQYF. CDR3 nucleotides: TGCGCCAGCAGCGATAACACAGATACGCAGTATTTT.

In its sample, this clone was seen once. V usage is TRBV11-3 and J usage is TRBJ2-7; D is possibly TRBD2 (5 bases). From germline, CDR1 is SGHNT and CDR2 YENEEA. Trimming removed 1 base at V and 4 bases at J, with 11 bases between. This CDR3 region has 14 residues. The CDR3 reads CASSLGRAVYEQYF. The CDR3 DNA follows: TGTGCCAGCAGCTTAGGGCGGGCCGTGTACGAGCAGTACTTC. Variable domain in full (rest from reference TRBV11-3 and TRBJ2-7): EAGVVQSPRYKIIEKKQPVAFWCNPISGHNTLYWYLQNLGQGPELLIRYENEEAVDDSQLPKDRFSAERLKGVDSTLKIQPAELGDSAVYLCASSLGRAVYEQYFGPGTRLTVT.

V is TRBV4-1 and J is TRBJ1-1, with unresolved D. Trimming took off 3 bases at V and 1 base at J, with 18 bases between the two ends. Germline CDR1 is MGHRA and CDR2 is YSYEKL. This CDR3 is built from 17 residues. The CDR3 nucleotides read TGCGCCAGCAGCCAGATTTCTAGGCGGTGGGGGAACACTGAAGCTTTCTTT. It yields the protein CASSQISRRWGNTEAFF.

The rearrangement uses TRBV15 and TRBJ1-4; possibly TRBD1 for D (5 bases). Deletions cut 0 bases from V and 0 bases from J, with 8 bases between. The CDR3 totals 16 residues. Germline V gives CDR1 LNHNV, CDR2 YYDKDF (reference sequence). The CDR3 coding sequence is TGTGCCACCAGCAGAGAAAGGGGATCAACTAATGAAAAACTGTTTTTT. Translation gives CATSRERGSTNEKLFF.

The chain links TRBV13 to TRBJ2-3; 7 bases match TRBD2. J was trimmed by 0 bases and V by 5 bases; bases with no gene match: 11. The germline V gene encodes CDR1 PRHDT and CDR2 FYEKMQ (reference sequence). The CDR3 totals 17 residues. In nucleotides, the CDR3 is TGTGCCAGCAGCGGGAGGGTCCTAGCGGTTAGCACAGATACGCAGTATTTT. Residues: CASSGRVLAVSTDTQYF.

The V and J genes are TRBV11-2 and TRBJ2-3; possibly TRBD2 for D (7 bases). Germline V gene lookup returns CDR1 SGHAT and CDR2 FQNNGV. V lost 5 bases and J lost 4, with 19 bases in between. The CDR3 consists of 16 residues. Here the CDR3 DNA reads TGTGCCAGCAGCATGATAGGGGGGGCGCAGGCAGATACGCAGTATTTT. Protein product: CASSMIGGAQADTQYF.

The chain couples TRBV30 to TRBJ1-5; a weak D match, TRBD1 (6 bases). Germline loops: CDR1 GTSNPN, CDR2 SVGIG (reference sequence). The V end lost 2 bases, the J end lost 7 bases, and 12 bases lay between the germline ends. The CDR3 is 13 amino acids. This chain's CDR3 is CAWSRAGEQPQHF. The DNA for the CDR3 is TGTGCCTGGAGTCGGGCAGGGGAGCAGCCCCAGCATTTT.

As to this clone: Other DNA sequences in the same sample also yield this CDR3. The CDR3 nucleotides are TGTGCCTGGAGTGTACTCTACGAGCAGTACTTC. Its protein product is CAWSVLYEQYF. V and J are TRBV30 and TRBJ2-7; the D is unclear. Germline V gene data show CDR1 as GTSNPN and CDR2 as SVGIG (reference sequence). V lost 0 bases, J lost 3 bases, and 3 bases lay in between. The CDR3 spans 11 residues.

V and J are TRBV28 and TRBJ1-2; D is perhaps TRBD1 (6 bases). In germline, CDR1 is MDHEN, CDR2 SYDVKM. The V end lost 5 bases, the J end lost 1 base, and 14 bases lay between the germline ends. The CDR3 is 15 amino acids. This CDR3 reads CASSPRTAVNYGYTF. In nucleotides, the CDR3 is TGTGCCAGCAGTCCTCGGACAGCAGTTAACTATGGCTACACCTTC.

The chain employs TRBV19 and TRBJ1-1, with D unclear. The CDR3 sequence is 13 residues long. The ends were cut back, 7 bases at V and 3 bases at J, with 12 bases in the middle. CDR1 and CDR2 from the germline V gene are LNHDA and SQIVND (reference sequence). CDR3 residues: CASTFTIYTEAFF. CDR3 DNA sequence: TGTGCCAGTACCTTTACAATTTACACTGAAGCTTTCTTT.

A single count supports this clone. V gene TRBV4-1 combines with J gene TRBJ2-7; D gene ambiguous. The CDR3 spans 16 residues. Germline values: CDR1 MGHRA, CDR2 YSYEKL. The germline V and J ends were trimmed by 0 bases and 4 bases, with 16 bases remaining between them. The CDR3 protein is CASSQESERARYEQYF. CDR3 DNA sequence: TGCGCCAGCAGCCAAGAATCAGAACGGGCCCGGTACGAGCAGTACTTC.

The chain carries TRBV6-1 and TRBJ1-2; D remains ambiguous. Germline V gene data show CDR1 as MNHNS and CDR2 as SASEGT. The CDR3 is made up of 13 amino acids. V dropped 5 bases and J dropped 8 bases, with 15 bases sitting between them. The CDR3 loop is CASSQTGASGYTF. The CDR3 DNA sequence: TGTGCCAGCAGTCAAACGGGAGCGTCCGGCTACACCTTC.

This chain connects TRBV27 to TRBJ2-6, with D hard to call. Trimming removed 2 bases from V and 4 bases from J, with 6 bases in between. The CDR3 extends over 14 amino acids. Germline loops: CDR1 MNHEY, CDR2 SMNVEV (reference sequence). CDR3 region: CASSLAAGANVLTF. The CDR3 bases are TGTGCCAGCAGTTTAGCTGCGGGGGCCAACGTCCTGACTTTC.

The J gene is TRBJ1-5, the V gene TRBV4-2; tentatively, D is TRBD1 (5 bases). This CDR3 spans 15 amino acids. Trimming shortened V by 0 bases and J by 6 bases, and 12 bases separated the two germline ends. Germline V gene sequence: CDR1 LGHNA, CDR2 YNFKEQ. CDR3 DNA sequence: TGTGCCAGCAGCCAAGATGCGAGGGGTGGTCAGCCCCAGCATTTT. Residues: CASSQDARGGQPQHF.

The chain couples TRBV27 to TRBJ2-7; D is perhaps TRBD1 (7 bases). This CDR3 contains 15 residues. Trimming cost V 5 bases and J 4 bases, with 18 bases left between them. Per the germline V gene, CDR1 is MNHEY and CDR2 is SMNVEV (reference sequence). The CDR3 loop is CASSPESRGRYEQYF. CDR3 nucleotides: TGTGCCAGCAGTCCCGAAAGCAGGGGGAGGTACGAGCAGTACTTC.

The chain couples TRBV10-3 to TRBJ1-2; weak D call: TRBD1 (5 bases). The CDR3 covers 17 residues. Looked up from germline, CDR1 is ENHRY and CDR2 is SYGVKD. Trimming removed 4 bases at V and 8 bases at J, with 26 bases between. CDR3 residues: CAISGSARDVLEGGYTF. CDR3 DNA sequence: TGTGCCATCAGTGGTTCCGCACGTGATGTCCTCGAGGGGGGCTACACCTTC.

The CDR3 loop reads CASTRRGLMGGYTF. DNA of the CDR3: TGTGCCAGCACCCGGAGAGGCCTAATGGGTGGCTACACCTTC. This chain links TRBV2 with TRBJ1-2; D uncertain. Germline CDR1 SNHLY, CDR2 FYNNEI. Trimming pared 7 bases from V and 7 bases from J, leaving 19 bases between. This CDR3 has 14 amino acids.

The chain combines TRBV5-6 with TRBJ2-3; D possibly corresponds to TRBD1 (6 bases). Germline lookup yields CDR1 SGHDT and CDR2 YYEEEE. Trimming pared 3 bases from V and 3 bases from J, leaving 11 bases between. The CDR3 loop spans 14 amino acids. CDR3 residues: CASSSGQGTDTQYF. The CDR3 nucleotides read TGTGCCAGCAGCTCGGGGCAGGGGACAGATACGCAGTATTTT.

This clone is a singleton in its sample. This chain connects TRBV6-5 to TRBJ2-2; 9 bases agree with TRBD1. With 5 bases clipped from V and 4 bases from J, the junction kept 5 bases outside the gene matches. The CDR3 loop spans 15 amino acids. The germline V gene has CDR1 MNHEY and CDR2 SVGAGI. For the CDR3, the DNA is TGTGCCAGCAGTCTTCACAGGGGGCGCACCGGGGAGCTGTTTTTT. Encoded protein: CASSLHRGRTGELFF.

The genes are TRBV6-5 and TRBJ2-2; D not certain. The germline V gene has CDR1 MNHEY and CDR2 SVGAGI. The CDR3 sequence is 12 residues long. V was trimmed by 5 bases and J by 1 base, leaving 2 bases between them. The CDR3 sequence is CASSMNTGELFF. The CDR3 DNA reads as TGTGCCAGCAGTATGAACACCGGGGAGCTGTTTTTT.